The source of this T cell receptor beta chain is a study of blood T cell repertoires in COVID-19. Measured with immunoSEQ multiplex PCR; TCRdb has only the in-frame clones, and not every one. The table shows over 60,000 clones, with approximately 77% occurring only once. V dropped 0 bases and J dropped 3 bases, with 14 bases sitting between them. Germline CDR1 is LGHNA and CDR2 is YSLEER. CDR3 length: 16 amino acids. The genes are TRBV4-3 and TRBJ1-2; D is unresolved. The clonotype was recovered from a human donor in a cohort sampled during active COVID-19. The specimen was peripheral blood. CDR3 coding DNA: TGCGCCAGCAGCCAAGAATCGGCGGTCCCAGACTATGGCTACACCTTC. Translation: CASSQESAVPDYGYTF.